This T cell receptor beta chain was retrieved from a study of blood T cell repertoires in COVID-19. The overall study: The cDNA or gDNA used as material had been derived from T cells, B-cell-depleted T cells, or PBMCs.

The ends lost 11 bases at V and 1 base at J; junction bases unmatched: 14. Germline CDR1 reads MDHEN; CDR2 reads SYDVKM. The CDR3 spans 16 residues. Method: immunoSEQ multiplex PCR; TCRdb's copy keeps in-frame clones and lacks some. Of under 200,000 clones listed, 65% to 85% are singletons. The sequencing input was PBMCs or T cells enriched from blood (not recorded which). The TCR was taken from a woman aged 55-69 years who had recovered from COVID-19. This chain uses TRBV28 with TRBJ2-7; 10 bases are shared with TRBD2. In nucleotides, the CDR3 is TGTGCCTCCACCAGTAGCGGGAGGCCGGAGTCCTACGAGCAGTACTTC. Protein sequence: CASTSSGRPESYEQYF.